This T cell receptor beta chain was sequenced in a study of radiation and T cells in renal cell carcinoma. On the study more broadly: Nephrectomy followed 15 Gy stereotactic body radiation by 4 weeks.

The CDR3 loop spans 14 amino acids. Germline V gene lookup returns CDR1 GTSNPN and CDR2 SVGIG (reference sequence). V was clipped by 0 bases and J by 7 bases, with 12 bases between them. Time point noted: baseline pretreatment blood. Treatment in this sample: 15 Gy SBRT to primary tumor, nephrectomy 4 weeks later. Data came from immunoSEQ multiplex PCR; TCRdb stores just in-frame clones and leaves some out. The table lists around 140,000 clones, about 88% of them singletons. The specimen was blood, collected from a patient whose treatment included radiotherapy and nephrectomy. The TCR was taken from a woman in her seventies with renal cell carcinoma. J is TRBJ1-4 and V is TRBV30; perhaps TRBD1 as D (6 bases). The CDR3 region is CAWSVAGVGEKLFF. The CDR3 bases are TGTGCCTGGAGTGTAGCAGGGGTGGGTGAAAAACTGTTTTTT.